Detailed here is one T cell receptor beta chain. Its antigen is unknown. An end of the junction differs from the germline gene, which may be a read error. A J-beta primer mix and a sample-barcoded 5' primer were used in a second PCR of about 7 to 12 cycles. Each of the cDNA molecules was tagged by a template-switch adaptor with 12 random nucleotides. Individual samples furnished no less than 2.5 million CDR3-containing paired-end reads apiece. TCRdb recomputed calls from the 5' RACE reads with MiXCR, one row per CDR3 protein. The repertoire holds approximately 1,000,000 distinct CDR3 sequences, 30% to 40% seen once, with under 15% in the top ten. The sample belongs to a study of blood T cells in healthy people across ages. Study observations and caveats: Long-lived and aged donors differed, with more naive CD4+ cells and higher diversity in the long-lived.

The CDR3 extends over 13 amino acids. The V gene's germline CDR1 is SGHRS and CDR2 YFSETQ. The rearrangement uses TRBV5-1 and TRBJ1-6; TRBD1 aligns across 8 bases. The sequencing input was blood. This clonotype originated in a man younger than 30 in good health. The CDR3: CASTLMDRVSLHF. The CDR3 DNA reads as TGCGCCAGCACCTTGATGGACAGGGTATCCCTCCACTTT.